Following are 31 T cell receptor beta chains from one sample sequenced in a study of cytomegalovirus exposure and HLA in healthy donors. A multiplex PCR was run with 60 Vbeta primers and 13 Jbeta primers. Sequencing used immunoSEQ multiplex PCR; TCRdb keeps in-frame clones, though not all of them. The data contain 150,000 to 200,000 clones, approximately 78% of them seen just once; the ten biggest clones take up about 13%. Specimen: PBMCs. The receptors stem from a woman in her fifties or sixties in good health and CMV-seropositive.

V usage is TRBV2 and J usage is TRBJ1-6; perhaps TRBD1 as D (6 bases). Trimming took off 5 bases at V and 6 bases at J, with 14 bases between the two ends. CDR1 SNHLY and CDR2 FYNNEI come from the germline V gene. There are 15 residues in the CDR3. CDR3 in DNA: TGTGCCAGCAGTCCCCCAGGGGTGGTTAATTCACCCCTCCACTTT. This encodes CASSPPGVVNSPLHF.

This clone was detected once. This rearrangement joins TRBV2 to TRBJ2-2; no reliable D call. V was shortened by 4 bases and J by 2 bases, with 5 bases between the two germline ends. This CDR3 comprises 13 residues. CDR1 is SNHLY and CDR2 is FYNNEI in the germline V gene. The CDR3, as DNA: TGTGCCAGCAGTGTCAGTAACACCGGGGAGCTGTTTTTT. Translating gives CASSVSNTGELFF.

V is TRBV6-4 and J is TRBJ2-3; 8 nucleotides line up with TRBD2. Germline V gives CDR1 MRHNA, CDR2 SNTAGT. The CDR3 consists of 14 residues. J was trimmed by 5 bases and V by 6 bases; bases with no gene match: 7. CDR3 bases: TGTGCCAGCAGATTAGCGGGGCGGCAAGATACGCAGTATTTT. The encoded protein is CASRLAGRQDTQYF.

V usage is TRBV4-2 and J usage is TRBJ2-3, with a possible D match to TRBD2 (7 bases). V was trimmed by 0 bases and J by 5 bases, leaving 15 bases between them. Germline CDR1 and CDR2: LGHNA and YNFKEQ. This CDR3 spans 16 amino acids. The CDR3 spells CASSQEGGGWGDTQYF. In DNA, the CDR3 is TGTGCCAGCAGCCAAGAAGGGGGGGGCTGGGGAGATACGCAGTATTTT.

The chain uses TRBV2 and TRBJ2-6; no clear D. CDR3 length equals 16 residues. V lost 5 bases to trimming and J lost 0 bases, with 11 bases between them. Germline lookup yields CDR1 SNHLY and CDR2 FYNNEI. CDR3 bases: TGTGCCAGCAGTTCAGACCGAGGCTCTGGGGCCAACGTCCTGACTTTC. Translating gives CASSSDRGSGANVLTF.

In its sample, this clone was seen a few times. The J gene is TRBJ1-1, the V gene TRBV30, with D unresolved. Germline CDR1 is GTSNPN and CDR2 is SVGIG (reference sequence). V was pared by 2 bases and J by 4 bases, with 14 bases between. The CDR3 length is 14 residues. In DNA form, the CDR3 reads TGTGCCTGGAGTAAATCTCAGAAGATCACTGAAGCTTTCTTT. It specifies CAWSKSQKITEAFF.

Written as DNA, the CDR3 is TGTGCCAGCAGTTACTCGATAGCGGGGGGTTCCTACGAGCAGTACTTC. It yields the protein CASSYSIAGGSYEQYF. This chain connects TRBV6-5 to TRBJ2-5, with 10 bases lining up with TRBD2. Near its end, the DNA agrees better with TRBJ2-7, so the J call may be wrong. The CDR3 is 16 amino acids. Germline values: CDR1 MNHEY, CDR2 SVGAGI.

CDR3 sequence (DNA): TGCGCCAGCAGCTTGGCCCAACGGACTAGGAGTAATGAGCAGTTCTTC. Translated: CASSLAQRTRSNEQFF. The chain couples TRBV5-1 to TRBJ2-1, with 7 bases identical to TRBD2. CDR1 is SGHRS and CDR2 is YFSETQ in the germline V gene. V lost 0 bases, J lost 7 bases, and 10 bases stayed unmatched. The CDR3 is 16 amino acids.

V gene TRBV10-3 combines with J gene TRBJ2-1, with D possibly being TRBD2 (7 bases). Per germline, CDR1 ENHRY and CDR2 SYGVKD. V was trimmed by 0 bases and J by 4 bases, leaving 16 bases between them. The CDR3 contains 17 residues. CDR3 sequence (DNA): TGTGCCATCAGTGAGTCGGGCAAGGGGGGGATTTACAATGAGCAGTTCTTC. Translating it yields CAISESGKGGIYNEQFF.

This clone turned up a few times. This chain links TRBV19 with TRBJ1-2; TRBD1 matches 9 bases. The V segment lost 3 bases and the J segment 6 bases; nucleotides outside the gene matches: 2. There are 13 residues in the CDR3. Germline CDR1 is LNHDA and CDR2 is SQIVND (reference sequence). Here the CDR3 DNA reads TGTGCCAGTAGTATGCGGGACAGGGATGGCTACACCTTC. Translation: CASSMRDRDGYTF.

The gene calls are TRBV5-1 and TRBJ2-5, with D hard to call. In germline, CDR1 is SGHRS, CDR2 YFSETQ. The CDR3 loop spans 12 amino acids. The V and J ends lost 0 bases and 4 bases respectively, with 4 bases between them. The CDR3 protein is CASSLASETQYF. Here the CDR3 DNA reads TGCGCCAGCAGCTTGGCCTCAGAGACCCAGTACTTC.

J is TRBJ2-7 and V is TRBV7-9; no definite D call. Between the trimmed V and J ends, which lost 3 bases and 2 bases, there was a span of 5 bases. The germline V gene encodes CDR1 SEHNR and CDR2 FQNEAQ (reference sequence). The CDR3 is 12 residues long. The CDR3 is CASSFSTYEQYF. DNA for the CDR3: TGTGCCAGCAGCTTTTCAACCTACGAGCAGTACTTC. Full variable domain (rest looked up from reference TRBV7-9 and TRBJ2-7): DTGVSQNPRHKITKRGQNVTFRCDPISEHNRLYWYRQTLGQGPEFLTYFQNEAQLEKSRLLSDRFSAERPKGSFSTLEIQRTEQGDSAMYLCASSFSTYEQYFGPGTRLTVT.

This chain links TRBV30 with TRBJ1-2; 10 nucleotides match TRBD1. Germline lookup yields CDR1 GTSNPN and CDR2 SVGIG (reference sequence). Germline trimming cut 3 bases from V and 2 bases from J; bases unmatched to any gene: 3. The CDR3 sequence is 14 residues long. This CDR3 is CAWSRQGANYGYTF. The CDR3 bases are TGTGCCTGGAGCCGACAGGGGGCGAACTATGGCTACACCTTC.

The CDR3 DNA sequence: TGTGCCAGCAGTTCCCAGGGGAGGGGCGACTATGGCTACACCTTC. This encodes CASSSQGRGDYGYTF. V is TRBV6-5 and J is TRBJ1-2; the D gene is possibly TRBD1 (6 bases). Between the trimmed V and J ends, which lost 4 bases and 3 bases, there was a span of 15 bases. Germline V gene data show CDR1 as MNHEY and CDR2 as SVGAGI. The CDR3 is 15 amino acids.

V gene TRBV10-3 combines with J gene TRBJ1-5, with D hard to call. V was trimmed by 3 bases and J by 3 bases, leaving 12 bases between them. Germline V lookup: CDR1 ENHRY, CDR2 SYGVKD. CDR3 length: 15 residues. CDR3 bases: TGTGCCATCAGTGATGGCAGCGCGATCAATCAGCCCCAGCATTTT. Protein product: CAISDGSAINQPQHF.

This clone is a singleton in its sample. The chain couples TRBV4-1 to TRBJ2-7, with 7 bases lining up with TRBD1. The CDR3 contains 17 residues. Germline CDR1 is MGHRA and CDR2 is YSYEKL. The V and J ends lost 2 bases and 5 bases, in that order; junction bases with no gene match: 15. The CDR3 sequence is CASSQFAGSLTGDEQYF. In DNA, the CDR3 is TGCGCCAGCAGCCAATTTGCGGGTTCGTTAACAGGGGACGAGCAGTACTTC.

This clone was counted a single time. The chain combines TRBV5-1 with TRBJ2-7, with 9 bases identical to TRBD1. This CDR3 is built from 18 residues. Per germline, CDR1 SGHRS and CDR2 YFSETQ. V dropped 3 bases and J dropped 4; count of bases not matched to a gene: 17. DNA of the CDR3: TGCGCCAGCAGCTCCTGGGGACAGGGTGGGAACAAACCTTACGAGCAGTACTTC. This encodes CASSSWGQGGNKPYEQYF.

The rearrangement joins TRBV10-3 to TRBJ1-4; 8 bases align to TRBD1. This CDR3 is 14 amino acids long. V dropped 10 bases and J dropped 0; count of bases not matched to a gene: 4. Germline CDR1 and CDR2: ENHRY and SYGVKD. The CDR3, as DNA: TGTGCCACTGGGACAGGAGCAACTAATGAAAAACTGTTTTTT. Translation gives CATGTGATNEKLFF.

The chain recombines TRBV6-6 with TRBJ2-7; D remains ambiguous. This CDR3 region has 13 residues. CDR1 is MNHNY and CDR2 is SVGAGI in the germline V gene (reference sequence). Trimming shortened V by 0 bases and J by 3 bases, and 6 bases separated the two germline ends. The CDR3 DNA reads as TGTGCCAGCAGTTACTCCCCGGTCTACGAGCAGTACTTC. Translating gives CASSYSPVYEQYF.

The V and J genes are TRBV2 and TRBJ2-2; D might be TRBD2 (5 bases). This CDR3 has 15 amino acids. CDR1 SNHLY and CDR2 FYNNEI come from the germline V gene. Between the trimmed V and J ends, which lost 8 bases and 1 base, there was a span of 14 bases. For the CDR3, the DNA is TGTGCCAGCGCGTGGGAGACGGTGAACACCGGGGAGCTGTTTTTT. Its protein product is CASAWETVNTGELFF.

The chain employs TRBV27 and TRBJ1-1; D unclear. CDR3 length equals 16 residues. Germline CDR1 MNHEY, CDR2 SMNVEV (reference sequence). Trimming stripped 2 bases from V and 0 bases from J, with 13 bases between. The CDR3 nucleotides read TGTGCCAGCAGTTTAGCCTTAGGAGTCATGAACACTGAAGCTTTCTTT. Protein: CASSLALGVMNTEAFF.

The chain has TRBV10-3 and TRBJ1-2, with unresolved D. V lost 4 bases, J lost 6 bases, and 12 bases lay in between. The V gene's germline CDR1 is ENHRY and CDR2 SYGVKD. This CDR3 has 13 amino acids. The CDR3 loop reads CAISGVDFHGYTF. The CDR3 bases are TGTGCCATCAGTGGCGTCGATTTCCATGGCTACACCTTC.

The sample holds a few counts of this clone. The chain couples TRBV15 to TRBJ2-1, with 15 bases lining up with TRBD2. Germline V lookup: CDR1 LNHNV, CDR2 YYDKDF (reference sequence). This CDR3 is 19 amino acids long. J gave up 6 bases and V 1 base, and 10 bases lay outside the gene matches. As DNA, the CDR3 is TGTGCCACCAGCAGAGGGACTAGCGGGGGGGCCGGGTTGCTCAATGAGCAGTTCTTC. This codes for CATSRGTSGGAGLLNEQFF.

The CDR3 loop is CSVVQFPQETQYF. CDR3 nucleotides: TGCAGCGTTGTGCAGTTTCCCCAAGAGACCCAGTACTTC. V is TRBV29-1 and J is TRBJ2-5; no reliable D call. The CDR3 is 13 residues long. V lost 4 bases and J 1 base, leaving 10 bases between the germline ends. Germline CDR1 and CDR2: SQVTM and ANQGSEA.

The chain has TRBV19 and TRBJ2-6; the match to TRBD1 covers 7 bases. CDR1 LNHDA and CDR2 SQIVND come from the germline V gene (reference sequence). This CDR3 has 15 amino acids. Losses at the gene ends were 9 bases for V and 0 bases for J; bases not matched to a gene: 5. This CDR3 reads CASGTAHSGANVLTF. The CDR3 nucleotides are TGTGCCAGCGGGACAGCCCACTCTGGGGCCAACGTCCTGACTTTC.

V and J are TRBV6-6 and TRBJ2-5; 7 nucleotides align to TRBD2. The CDR3 loop spans 13 amino acids. Germline CDR1 is MNHNY and CDR2 is SVGAGI (reference sequence). Germline trimming cut 7 bases from V and 2 bases from J; bases unmatched to any gene: 4. The CDR3 loop reads CASMLGGQETQYF. CDR3 coding DNA: TGTGCCAGCATGTTGGGGGGGCAAGAGACCCAGTACTTC.

This chain connects TRBV10-3 to TRBJ1-2; D not certain. The CDR3 runs to 11 residues. Per germline, CDR1 ENHRY and CDR2 SYGVKD. Trimming cost V 2 bases and J 8 bases, with 6 bases left between them. The CDR3 DNA is TGTGCCATCAGTGAGGTCGGGGGCTACACCTTC. This translates into CAISEVGGYTF.

The V call is TRBV6-5, the J call TRBJ2-1, with 8 bases aligning to TRBD2. CDR3 size: 14 residues. Trimming at V came to 7 bases and at J to 5 bases, leaving 7 bases not matched to a gene. The germline V gene has CDR1 MNHEY and CDR2 SVGAGI. The CDR3 DNA is TGTGCCAGCATTCAGAGCGGGGGCGACAATGAGCAGTTCTTC. It encodes CASIQSGGDNEQFF.

The chain uses TRBV5-1 and TRBJ2-7, with TRBD1 identical over 9 bases. CDR1 is SGHRS, CDR2 YFSETQ, per germline. V was pared by 4 bases and J by 3 bases, with 8 bases of the junction left unmatched. This CDR3 is built from 15 residues. CDR3 protein: CASSPTGTGYYEQYF. The CDR3 DNA follows: TGCGCCAGCAGCCCTACCGGGACAGGGTACTACGAGCAGTACTTC.

This clone was counted a single time. The chain is built from TRBV7-9 and TRBJ1-4, with 9 bases lining up with TRBD1. Trimming cost V 3 bases and J 8 bases; bases outside gene matches: 13. This CDR3 has 17 residues. From germline, CDR1 is SEHNR and CDR2 FQNEAQ (reference sequence). In DNA, the CDR3 is TGTGCCAGCAGCTTCGGGACAGGGCTCGGGGGTGGAGAAAAACTGTTTTTT. Protein product: CASSFGTGLGGGEKLFF.

This chain links TRBV6-5 with TRBJ2-1, with 7 bases lining up with TRBD2. This CDR3 is built from 16 residues. J gave up 6 bases and V 2 bases, and 10 bases lay outside the gene matches. Germline lookup yields CDR1 MNHEY and CDR2 SVGAGI. CDR3 nucleotide sequence: TGTGCCAGCAGTTACCCAGCGGGGCGTACGGTCAATGAGCAGTTCTTC. Translation: CASSYPAGRTVNEQFF.